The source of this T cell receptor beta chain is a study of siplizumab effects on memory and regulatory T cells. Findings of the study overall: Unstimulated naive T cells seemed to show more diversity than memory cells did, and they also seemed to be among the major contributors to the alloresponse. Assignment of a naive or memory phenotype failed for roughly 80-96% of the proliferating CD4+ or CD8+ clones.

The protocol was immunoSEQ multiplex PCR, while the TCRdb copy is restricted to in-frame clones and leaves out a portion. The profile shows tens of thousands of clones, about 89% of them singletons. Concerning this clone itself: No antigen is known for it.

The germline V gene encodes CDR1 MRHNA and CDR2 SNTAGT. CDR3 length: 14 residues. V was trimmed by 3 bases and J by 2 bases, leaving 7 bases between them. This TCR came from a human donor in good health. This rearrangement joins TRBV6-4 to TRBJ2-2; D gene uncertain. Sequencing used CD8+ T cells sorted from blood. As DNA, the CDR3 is TGTGCCAGCAGTGATTTGGGAAACACCGGGGAGCTGTTTTTT. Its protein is CASSDLGNTGELFF.